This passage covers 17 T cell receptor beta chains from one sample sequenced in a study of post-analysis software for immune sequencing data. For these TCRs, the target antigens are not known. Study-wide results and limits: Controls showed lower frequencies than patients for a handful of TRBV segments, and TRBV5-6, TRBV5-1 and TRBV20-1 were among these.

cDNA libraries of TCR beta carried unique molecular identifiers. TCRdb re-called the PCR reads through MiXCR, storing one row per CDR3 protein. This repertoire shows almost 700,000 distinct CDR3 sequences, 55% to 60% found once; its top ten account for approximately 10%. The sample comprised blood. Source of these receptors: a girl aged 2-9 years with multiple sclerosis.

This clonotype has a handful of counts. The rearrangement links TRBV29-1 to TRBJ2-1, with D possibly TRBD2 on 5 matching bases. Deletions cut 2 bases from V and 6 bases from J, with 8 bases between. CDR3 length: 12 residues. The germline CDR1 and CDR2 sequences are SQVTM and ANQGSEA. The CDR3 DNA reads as TGCAGCGTTGAATACAGCGGCAATGAGCAGTTCTTC. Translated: CSVEYSGNEQFF.

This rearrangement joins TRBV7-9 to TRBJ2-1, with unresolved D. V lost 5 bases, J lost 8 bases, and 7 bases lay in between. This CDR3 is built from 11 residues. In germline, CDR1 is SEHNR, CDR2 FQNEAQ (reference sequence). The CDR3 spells CASSQDDEQFF. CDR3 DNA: TGTGCCAGCAGCCAGGACGATGAGCAGTTCTTC. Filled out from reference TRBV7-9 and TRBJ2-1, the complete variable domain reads DTGVSQNPRHKITKRGQNVTFRCDPISEHNRLYWYRQTLGQGPEFLTYFQNEAQLEKSRLLSDRFSAERPKGSFSTLEIQRTEQGDSAMYLCASSQDDEQFFGPGTRLTVL.

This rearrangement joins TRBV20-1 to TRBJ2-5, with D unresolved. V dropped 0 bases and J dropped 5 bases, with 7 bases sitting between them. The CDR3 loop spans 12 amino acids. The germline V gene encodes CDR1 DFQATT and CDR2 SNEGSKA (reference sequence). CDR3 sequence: CSARDARETQYF. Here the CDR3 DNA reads TGCAGTGCTAGAGATGCCCGGGAGACCCAGTACTTC.

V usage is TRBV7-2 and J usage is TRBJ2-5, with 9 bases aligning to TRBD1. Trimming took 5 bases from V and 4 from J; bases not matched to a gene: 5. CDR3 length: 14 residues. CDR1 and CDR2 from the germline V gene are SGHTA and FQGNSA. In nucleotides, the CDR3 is TGTGCCAGCAGCCGGGACAGGGCGGCAGAGACCCAGTACTTC. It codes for CASSRDRAAETQYF.

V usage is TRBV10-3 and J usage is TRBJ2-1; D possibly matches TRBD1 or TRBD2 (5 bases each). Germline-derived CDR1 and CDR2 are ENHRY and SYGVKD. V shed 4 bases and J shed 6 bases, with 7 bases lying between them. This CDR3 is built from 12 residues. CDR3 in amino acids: CAISGGSNEQFF. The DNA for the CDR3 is TGTGCCATCAGTGGGGGGAGCAATGAGCAGTTCTTC.

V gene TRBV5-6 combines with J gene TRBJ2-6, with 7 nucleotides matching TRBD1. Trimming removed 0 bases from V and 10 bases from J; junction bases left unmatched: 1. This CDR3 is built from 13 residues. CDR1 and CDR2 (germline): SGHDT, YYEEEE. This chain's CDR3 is CASSLGQGNVLTF. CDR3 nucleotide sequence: TGTGCCAGCAGCTTGGGACAGGGAAACGTCCTGACTTTC.

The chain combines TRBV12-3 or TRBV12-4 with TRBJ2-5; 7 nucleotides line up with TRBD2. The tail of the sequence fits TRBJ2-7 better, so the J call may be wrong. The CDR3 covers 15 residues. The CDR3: CASSSRTRGTYEQYF. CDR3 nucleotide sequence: TGTGCCAGCAGTTCCCGGACGCGGGGGACGTACGAGCAGTACTTC.

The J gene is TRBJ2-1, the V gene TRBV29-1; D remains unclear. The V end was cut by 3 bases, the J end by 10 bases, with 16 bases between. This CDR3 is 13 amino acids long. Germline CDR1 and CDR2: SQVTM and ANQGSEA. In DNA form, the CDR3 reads TGCAGCGTTGATACTGTCCGCGTGGACGAGCAGTTCTTC. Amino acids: CSVDTVRVDEQFF.

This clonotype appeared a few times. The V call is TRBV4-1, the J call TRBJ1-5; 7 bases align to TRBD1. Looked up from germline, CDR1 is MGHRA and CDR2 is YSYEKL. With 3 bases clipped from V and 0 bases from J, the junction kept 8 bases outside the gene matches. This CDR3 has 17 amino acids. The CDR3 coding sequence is TGCGCCAGCAGCCAGGGTACAGGGGTCCCTAGCAATCAGCCCCAGCATTTT. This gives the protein CASSQGTGVPSNQPQHF.

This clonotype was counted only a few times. CDR3 DNA sequence: TGTGCCAGCAGCCAAGATTTGGGAGGCGCAGATACGCAGTATTTT. This codes for CASSQDLGGADTQYF. The chain is built from TRBV3-1 and TRBJ2-3; D may be TRBD2 (6 bases). Germline CDR1 reads LGHDT; CDR2 reads YNNKEL (reference sequence). Trimming removed 0 bases from V and 4 bases from J, with 11 bases in between. CDR3 length: 15 residues.

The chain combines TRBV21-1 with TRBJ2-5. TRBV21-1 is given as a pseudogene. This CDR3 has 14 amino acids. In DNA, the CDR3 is TGTGCCAGCCTCGATATAGACGGCCAAGAGACCCAGTACTTC. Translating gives CASLDIDGQETQYF.

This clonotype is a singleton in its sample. CDR3 DNA: TGCGCCAGCAGCTTAGAATTTAGCGGGCCCGGGAAAGATACGCAGTATTTT. As protein: CASSLEFSGPGKDTQYF. The chain couples TRBV5-1 to TRBJ2-3; 7 bases line up with TRBD2. Germline V gene sequence: CDR1 SGHRS, CDR2 YFSETQ. With V trimmed by 2 bases and J by 5 bases, 14 bases remained unmatched. This CDR3 region has 17 residues. Complete variable domain (other parts from reference TRBV5-1 and TRBJ2-3): KAGVTQTPRYLIKTRGQQVTLSCSPISGHRSVSWYQQTPGQGLQFLFEYFSETQRNKGNFPGRFSGRQFSNSRSEMNVSTLELGDSALYLCASSLEFSGPGKDTQYFGPGTRLTVL.

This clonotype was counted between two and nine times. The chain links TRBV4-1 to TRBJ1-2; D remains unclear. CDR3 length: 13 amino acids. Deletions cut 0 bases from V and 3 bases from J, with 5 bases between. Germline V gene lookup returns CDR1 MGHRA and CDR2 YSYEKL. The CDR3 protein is CASSQDNYYGYTF. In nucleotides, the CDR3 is TGCGCCAGCAGCCAAGACAATTACTATGGCTACACCTTC.

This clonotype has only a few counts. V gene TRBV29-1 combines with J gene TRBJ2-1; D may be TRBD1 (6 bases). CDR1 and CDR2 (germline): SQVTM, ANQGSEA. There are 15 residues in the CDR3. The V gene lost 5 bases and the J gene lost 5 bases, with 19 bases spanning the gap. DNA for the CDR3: TGCAGCGTTCCCTCGGGACATACACTAAACAATGAGCAGTTCTTC. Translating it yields CSVPSGHTLNNEQFF.

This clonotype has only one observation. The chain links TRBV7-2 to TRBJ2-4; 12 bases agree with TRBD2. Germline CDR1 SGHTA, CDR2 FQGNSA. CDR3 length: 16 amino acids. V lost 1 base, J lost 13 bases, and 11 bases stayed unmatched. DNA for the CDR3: TGTGCCAGCAGCTTAGGGCTAGCGGGAGGGTGGAATGAGCAGTACTTC. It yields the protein CASSLGLAGGWNEQYF.

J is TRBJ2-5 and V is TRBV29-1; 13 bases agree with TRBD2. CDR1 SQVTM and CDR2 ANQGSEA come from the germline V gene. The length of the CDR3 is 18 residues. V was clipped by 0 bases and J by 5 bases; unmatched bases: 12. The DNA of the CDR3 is TGCAGCGTTGAAGACCCCCCCACTAGCGGGAGGGCCTGGGAGACCCAGTACTTC. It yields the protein CSVEDPPTSGRAWETQYF.

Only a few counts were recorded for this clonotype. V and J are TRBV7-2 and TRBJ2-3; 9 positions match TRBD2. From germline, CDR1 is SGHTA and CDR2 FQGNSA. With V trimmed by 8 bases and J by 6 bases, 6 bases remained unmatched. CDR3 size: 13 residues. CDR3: CASSPAGGDTQYF. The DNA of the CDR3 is TGTGCCAGCTCGCCAGCGGGGGGTGATACGCAGTATTTT.